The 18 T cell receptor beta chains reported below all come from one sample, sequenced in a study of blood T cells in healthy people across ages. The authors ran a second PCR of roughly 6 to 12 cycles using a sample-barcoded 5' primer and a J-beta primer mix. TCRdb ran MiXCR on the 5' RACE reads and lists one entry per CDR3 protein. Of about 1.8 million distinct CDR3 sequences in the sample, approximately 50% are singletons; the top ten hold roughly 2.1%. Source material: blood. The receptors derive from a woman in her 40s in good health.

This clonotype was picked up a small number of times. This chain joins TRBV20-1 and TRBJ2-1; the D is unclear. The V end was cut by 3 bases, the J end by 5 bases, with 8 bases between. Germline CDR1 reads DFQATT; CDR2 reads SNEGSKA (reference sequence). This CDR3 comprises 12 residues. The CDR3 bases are TGCAGTGCTAGCCCTAACAACAATGAGCAGTTCTTC. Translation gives CSASPNNNEQFF.

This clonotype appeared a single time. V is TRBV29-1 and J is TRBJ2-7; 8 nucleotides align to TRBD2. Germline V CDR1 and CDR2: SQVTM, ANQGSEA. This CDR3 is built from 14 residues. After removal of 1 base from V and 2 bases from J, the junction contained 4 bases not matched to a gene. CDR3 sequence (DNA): TGCAGCGTTGAAGGTAGCGGGGAGACCTACGAGCAGTACTTC. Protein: CSVEGSGETYEQYF.

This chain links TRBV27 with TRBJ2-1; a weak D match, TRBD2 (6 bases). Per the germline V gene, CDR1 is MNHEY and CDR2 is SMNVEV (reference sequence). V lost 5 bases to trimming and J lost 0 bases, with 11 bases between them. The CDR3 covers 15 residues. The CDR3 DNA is TGTGCCAGCAGTGCGGGACTGACCTCCTACAATGAGCAGTTCTTC. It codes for CASSAGLTSYNEQFF.

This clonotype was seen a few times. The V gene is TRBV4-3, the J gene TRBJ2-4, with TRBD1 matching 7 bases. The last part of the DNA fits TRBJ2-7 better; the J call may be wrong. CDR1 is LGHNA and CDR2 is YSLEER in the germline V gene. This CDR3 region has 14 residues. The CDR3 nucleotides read TGCGCCAGCAGCCAGCTCCAGAGGGGGCACGAGCAGTACTTC. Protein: CASSQLQRGHEQYF.

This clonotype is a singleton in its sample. The CDR3 reads CASSQDGGGPDTQYF. CDR3 sequence (DNA): TGCGCCAGCAGCCAAGATGGCGGGGGACCAGATACGCAGTATTTT. This chain connects TRBV4-3 to TRBJ2-3; 7 bases are shared with TRBD2. Germline CDR1 and CDR2: LGHNA and YSLEER. The trim removed 0 bases at V and 4 bases at J, leaving 4 bases unmatched. This CDR3 is 15 amino acids long.

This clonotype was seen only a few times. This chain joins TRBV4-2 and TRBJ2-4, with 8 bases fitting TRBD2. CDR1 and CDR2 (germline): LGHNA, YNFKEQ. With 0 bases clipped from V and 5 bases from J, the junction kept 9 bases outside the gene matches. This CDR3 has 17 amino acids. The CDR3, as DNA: TGTGCCAGCAGCCAAGATAAGAGAGTAGCGGGGCAAAACATTCAGTACTTC. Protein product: CASSQDKRVAGQNIQYF.

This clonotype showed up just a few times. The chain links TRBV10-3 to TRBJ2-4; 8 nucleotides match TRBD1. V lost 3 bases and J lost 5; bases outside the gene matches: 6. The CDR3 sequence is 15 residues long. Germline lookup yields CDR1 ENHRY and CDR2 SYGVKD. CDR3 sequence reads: CAISERQGRQNIQYF. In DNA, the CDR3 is TGTGCCATCAGTGAACGACAGGGGAGGCAAAACATTCAGTACTTC.

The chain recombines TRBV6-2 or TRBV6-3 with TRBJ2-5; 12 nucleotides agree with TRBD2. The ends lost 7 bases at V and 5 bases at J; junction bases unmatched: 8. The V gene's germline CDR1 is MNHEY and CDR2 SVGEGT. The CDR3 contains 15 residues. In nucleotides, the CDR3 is TGTGCCAGCACCTTTCTAGCGGGGGGGCCGGAGACCCAGTACTTC. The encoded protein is CASTFLAGGPETQYF.

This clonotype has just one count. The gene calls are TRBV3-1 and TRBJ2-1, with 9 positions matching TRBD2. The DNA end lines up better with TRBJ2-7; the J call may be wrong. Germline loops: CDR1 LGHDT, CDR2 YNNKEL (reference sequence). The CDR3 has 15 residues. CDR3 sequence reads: CASNLRGGYYNEQYF. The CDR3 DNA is TGTGCCAGCAACCTGCGGGGGGGTTATTACAATGAGCAGTACTTC.

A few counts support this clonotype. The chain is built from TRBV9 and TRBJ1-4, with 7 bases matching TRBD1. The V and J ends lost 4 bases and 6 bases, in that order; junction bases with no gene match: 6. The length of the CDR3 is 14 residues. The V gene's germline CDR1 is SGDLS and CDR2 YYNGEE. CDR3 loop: CASSLGTADEKLFF. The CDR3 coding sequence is TGTGCCAGCAGCCTCGGGACAGCTGATGAAAAACTGTTTTTT. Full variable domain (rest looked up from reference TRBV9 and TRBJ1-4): DSGVTQTPKHLITATGQRVTLRCSPRSGDLSVYWYQQSLDQGLQFLIQYYNGEERAKGNILERFSAQQFPDLHSELNLSSLELGDSALYFCASSLGTADEKLFFGSGTQLSVL.

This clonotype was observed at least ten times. Here the CDR3 reads CSASDRRQETQYF. The CDR3 region has the DNA TGCAGCGCCTCAGACAGGCGTCAAGAGACCCAGTACTTC. V usage is TRBV29-1 and J usage is TRBJ2-5; perhaps TRBD1 as D (6 bases). The V and J ends lost 7 bases and 2 bases respectively, with 14 bases between them. The V gene's germline CDR1 is SQVTM and CDR2 ANQGSEA. This CDR3 region has 13 residues.

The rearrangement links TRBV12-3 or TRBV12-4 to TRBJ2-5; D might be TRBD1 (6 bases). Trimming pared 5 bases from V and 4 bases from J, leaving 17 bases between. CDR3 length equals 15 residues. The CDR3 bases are TGTGCCAGCAGTGAGGGGACACGGGTAGGAGAGACCCAGTACTTC. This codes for CASSEGTRVGETQYF.

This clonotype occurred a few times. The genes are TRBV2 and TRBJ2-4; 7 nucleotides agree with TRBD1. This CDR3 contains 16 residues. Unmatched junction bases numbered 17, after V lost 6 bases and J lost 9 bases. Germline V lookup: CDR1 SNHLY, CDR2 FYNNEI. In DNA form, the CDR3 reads TGTGCCAGCAGGCCTCTAAGACAGGGAATTGGCGCCATTCAGTACTTC. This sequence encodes CASRPLRQGIGAIQYF.

The CDR3 DNA follows: TGCGCCAGCAGGAGAGCGCGACTAACGGGCACAGATACGCAGTATTTT. This translates into CASRRARLTGTDTQYF. The chain links TRBV5-1 to TRBJ2-3, with D maybe TRBD2 (5 bases). The V and J ends lost 5 bases and 1 base respectively, with 17 bases between them. Looked up from germline, CDR1 is SGHRS and CDR2 is YFSETQ. The CDR3 sequence is 16 residues long.

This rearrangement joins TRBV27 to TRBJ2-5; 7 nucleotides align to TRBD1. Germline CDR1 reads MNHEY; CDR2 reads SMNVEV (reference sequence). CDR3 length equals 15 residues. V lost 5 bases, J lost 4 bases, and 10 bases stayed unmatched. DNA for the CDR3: TGTGCCAGCAGTGGGTTGGGACAGCCTTTAGAGACCCAGTACTTC. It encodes CASSGLGQPLETQYF.

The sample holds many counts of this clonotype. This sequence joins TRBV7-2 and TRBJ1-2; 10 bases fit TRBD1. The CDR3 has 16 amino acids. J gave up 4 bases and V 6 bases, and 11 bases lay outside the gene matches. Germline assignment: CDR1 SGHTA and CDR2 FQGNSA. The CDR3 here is CASSSAPGQGIYGYTF. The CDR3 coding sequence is TGTGCCAGCAGTTCCGCACCGGGACAGGGGATCTATGGCTACACCTTC. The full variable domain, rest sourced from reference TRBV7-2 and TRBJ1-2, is GAGVSQSPSNKVTEKGKDVELRCDPISGHTALYWYRQSLGQGLEFLIYFQGNSAPDKSGLPSDRFSAERTGGSVSTLTIQRTQQEDSAVYLCASSSAPGQGIYGYTFGSGTRLTVV.

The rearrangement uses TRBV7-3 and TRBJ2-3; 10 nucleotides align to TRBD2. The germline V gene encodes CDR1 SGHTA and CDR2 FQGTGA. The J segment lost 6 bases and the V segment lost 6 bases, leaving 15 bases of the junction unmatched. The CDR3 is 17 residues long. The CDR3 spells CASSFLPGLATGDTQYF. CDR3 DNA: TGTGCCAGCAGTTTCCTACCGGGACTAGCGACAGGGGATACGCAGTATTTT.

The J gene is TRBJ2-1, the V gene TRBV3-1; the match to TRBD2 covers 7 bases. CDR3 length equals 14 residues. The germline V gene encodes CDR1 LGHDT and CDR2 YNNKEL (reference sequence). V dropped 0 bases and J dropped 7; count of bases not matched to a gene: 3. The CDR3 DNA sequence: TGTGCCAGCAGCCAAGATGGGAGGGTGAATGAGCAGTTCTTC. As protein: CASSQDGRVNEQFF.